This T cell receptor beta chain was recorded in a study of response to subunit inactivated influenza vaccine. A single record per CDR3 protein comes from TCRdb applying MiXCR to the RT-PCR reads. The table shows about 610,000 distinct CDR3 sequences, with 12% to 15% occurring only once. CDR1 and CDR2 from the germline V gene are MRHNA and SNTAGT. Trimming stripped 5 bases from V and 5 bases from J, with 14 bases between. There are 14 residues in the CDR3. The receptor's source is a man between 50 and 59 years old who received an inactivated influenza vaccine. Material: PBMCs from blood, obtained roughly 12 days after vaccination. The chain uses TRBV6-4 and TRBJ2-3, with D possibly TRBD1 on 5 matching bases. As DNA, the CDR3 is TGTGCCAGCAGTCCCAGGGCCTGGGGAGATACGCAGTATTTT. This sequence encodes CASSPRAWGDTQYF.